This TCR beta chain was documented in a study of blood T cell repertoires in COVID-19. Study-level background: The samples span acute and convalescent COVID-19 from the United States, Italy and Spain. From T cells, B-cell-depleted T cells, or PBMCs came the material, which was cDNA or gDNA.

As handled by the study authors: From reference gene primer amplification, estimates of nucleated cell counts were derived. Sequencing was performed with immunoSEQ multiplex PCR; in TCRdb, only in-frame clones are kept and a portion is missing. The V and J calls and clone size are taken from that table; D and trimming were inferred from the DNA. The sample yields about 100,000 clones, 84% seen once. Germline CDR1 LNHDA, CDR2 SQIVND (reference sequence). Trimming pared 5 bases from V and 7 bases from J, leaving 17 bases between. The CDR3 has 14 residues. This clone was seen just once. Sequencing used peripheral blood. The chain combines TRBV19 with TRBJ1-2, with TRBD1 as a possible D gene (6 bases). The sequence derives from a man aged 40-50 years with active or convalescent COVID-19. CDR3 in amino acids: CASSPRQDLAGYTF. Here the CDR3 DNA reads TGTGCCAGTAGTCCTAGACAGGATTTGGCTGGCTACACCTTC.